What follows are 27 T cell receptor beta chains derived from one specimen sequenced in a study of shared clonotypes between healthy human individuals. TCRdb's copy holds only in-frame clones and misses some; the assay was immunoSEQ multiplex PCR. The sample shows over a million clones, 98% of them seen only once. The specimen sequenced was naive CD4+ T cells sorted from blood. As to subset: CD45RA+ positively selected. These receptors all come from a man younger than 45 in good health.

The chain uses TRBV11-2 and TRBJ2-4; D gene unclear. Trimming took off 5 bases at V and 0 bases at J, with 5 bases between the two ends. Germline V CDR1 and CDR2: SGHAT, FQNNGV. The CDR3 consists of 13 residues. For the CDR3, the DNA is TGTGCCAGCAGCACCCTAGCCAAAAACATTCAGTACTTC. Amino acids: CASSTLAKNIQYF. Full variable domain (rest looked up from reference TRBV11-2 and TRBJ2-4): EAGVAQSPRYKIIEKRQSVAFWCNPISGHATLYWYQQILGQGPKLLIQFQNNGVVDDSQLPKDRFSAERLKGVDSTLKIQPAKLEDSAVYLCASSTLAKNIQYFGAGTRLSVL.

The chain links TRBV5-1 to TRBJ1-5, with D unresolved. V lost 4 bases and J lost 7, with 12 bases in between. Germline V gene lookup returns CDR1 SGHRS and CDR2 YFSETQ. The CDR3 spans 13 residues. The CDR3 spells CASSVDPAQPQHF. The DNA of the CDR3 is TGCGCCAGCAGCGTCGACCCCGCGCAGCCCCAGCATTTT.

A remark on this clone: The identical CDR3 is also encoded by other nucleotide sequences in the sample. The chain couples TRBV14 to TRBJ2-5, with D hard to call. Germline CDR1 and CDR2: SGHDN and FVKESK. The CDR3 has 11 amino acids. V was clipped by 2 bases and J by 4 bases, with 2 bases between them. The CDR3 bases are TGTGCCAGCAGCCAAAGAGAGACCCAGTACTTC. It encodes CASSQRETQYF.

Concerning this clone itself: Other DNA variants within this sample encode the same CDR3. The V gene is TRBV11-3, the J gene TRBJ2-2, with D possibly being TRBD2 (6 bases). Germline V gene data show CDR1 as SGHNT and CDR2 as YENEEA. The CDR3 totals 14 residues. V was pared by 8 bases and J by 2 bases, with 12 bases between. The CDR3 nucleotides read TGTGCCAGCTCGGCGGGACCCAACACCGGGGAGCTGTTTTTT. Its protein is CASSAGPNTGELFF. The whole variable domain, filled in from reference TRBV11-3 and TRBJ2-2, reads EAGVVQSPRYKIIEKKQPVAFWCNPISGHNTLYWYLQNLGQGPELLIRYENEEAVDDSQLPKDRFSAERLKGVDSTLKIQPAELGDSAVYLCASSAGPNTGELFFGEGSRLTVL.

V gene TRBV5-1 combines with J gene TRBJ2-7; no reliable D call. Trimming cost V 0 bases and J 3 bases, with 10 bases left between them. CDR3 length equals 14 residues. Germline CDR1 reads SGHRS; CDR2 reads YFSETQ. The CDR3 loop is CASSLAGEYYEQYF. In DNA form, the CDR3 reads TGCGCCAGCAGCTTGGCCGGAGAATACTACGAGCAGTACTTC.

The chain is built from TRBV5-4 and TRBJ2-7; TRBD2 matches 7 bases. CDR1 is SGHNT and CDR2 is YYREEE in the germline V gene (reference sequence). Germline trimming cut 2 bases from V and 7 bases from J; bases unmatched to any gene: 6. The CDR3 has 13 amino acids. The chain's CDR3 is CASSFARETEQYF. The CDR3 nucleotides read TGTGCCAGCAGCTTTGCGCGGGAGACAGAGCAGTACTTC.

On this clone: Other DNA variants within this sample encode the same CDR3. J is TRBJ2-3 and V is TRBV9, with a tentative D call TRBD1 (5 bases). The CDR3 runs to 12 residues. The V end was cut by 3 bases, the J end by 6 bases, with 8 bases between. The V gene's germline CDR1 is SGDLS and CDR2 YYNGEE. CDR3 coding DNA: TGTGCCAGCAGCGCCAAGGGGGATACGCAGTATTTT. Its protein product is CASSAKGDTQYF.

This chain connects TRBV28 to TRBJ2-1; the D is unclear. This CDR3 contains 15 residues. Trimming cost V 4 bases and J 0 bases, with 10 bases left between them. The germline gives CDR1 MDHEN, CDR2 SYDVKM. CDR3 nucleotides: TGTGCCAGCAGTTCCCGTGCGAGCTCCTACAATGAGCAGTTCTTC. Encoded protein: CASSSRASSYNEQFF.

This clone appeared a few times. This chain uses TRBV29-1 with TRBJ1-1; D unresolved. Trimming cost V 4 bases and J 1 base, with 4 bases left between them. CDR3 length: 11 residues. The germline CDR1 and CDR2 sequences are SQVTM and ANQGSEA. This CDR3 is CSVGWNTEAFF. The CDR3 DNA is TGCAGCGTTGGATGGAACACTGAAGCTTTCTTT.

The J gene is TRBJ2-6, the V gene TRBV6-5; no clear D. The germline V gene has CDR1 MNHEY and CDR2 SVGAGI. This CDR3 contains 15 residues. The V end lost 8 bases, the J end lost 1 base, and 12 bases lay between the germline ends. The CDR3: CASLGGSSGANVLTF. CDR3 DNA sequence: TGTGCCAGCCTCGGCGGCAGTTCTGGGGCCAACGTCCTGACTTTC.

This sequence joins TRBV6-5 and TRBJ2-5, with 8 bases identical to TRBD1. The CDR3 sequence is 14 residues long. With V trimmed by 5 bases and J by 3 bases, 5 bases remained unmatched. The germline CDR1 and CDR2 sequences are MNHEY and SVGAGI. In nucleotides, the CDR3 is TGTGCCAGCAGTCACCTGGGACAGGAAGAGACCCAGTACTTC. It yields the protein CASSHLGQEETQYF.

The V and J genes are TRBV6-6 and TRBJ2-1; D is undetermined. Trimming removed 2 bases at V and 0 bases at J, with 8 bases between. CDR3 size: 15 residues. Germline V lookup: CDR1 MNHNY, CDR2 SVGAGI (reference sequence). CDR3 sequence: CASSYEPFSYNEQFF. In DNA form, the CDR3 reads TGTGCCAGCAGTTACGAGCCCTTCTCCTACAATGAGCAGTTCTTC.

CDR3 loop: CASRSGWMNTEAFF. DNA of the CDR3: TGTGCCAGCAGGTCAGGGTGGATGAACACTGAAGCTTTCTTT. The chain uses TRBV6-1 and TRBJ1-1; D is possibly TRBD1 (5 bases). Trimming pared 6 bases from V and 0 bases from J, leaving 11 bases between. CDR1 and CDR2 from the germline V gene are MNHNS and SASEGT. The CDR3 consists of 14 residues.

The chain's CDR3 is CASSIDRSYEQYF. CDR3 DNA: TGTGCCAGCAGCATCGACAGGAGCTACGAGCAGTACTTC. The chain recombines TRBV11-2 with TRBJ2-7, with a tentative D call TRBD1 (6 bases). With 5 bases removed from V and 3 bases from J, the gap between germline ends came to 11 bases. Germline V gives CDR1 SGHAT, CDR2 FQNNGV. CDR3 length: 13 residues.

The V and J genes are TRBV2 and TRBJ2-5; D not certain. The germline V gene has CDR1 SNHLY and CDR2 FYNNEI. V was pared by 7 bases and J by 0 bases, with 6 bases between. The CDR3 is made up of 12 amino acids. The CDR3 region is CASNGYQETQYF. CDR3 bases: TGTGCCAGCAACGGGTACCAAGAGACCCAGTACTTC.

The rearrangement uses TRBV2 and TRBJ1-1; D is uncertain. The CDR3 runs to 13 residues. The V gene lost 2 bases and the J gene lost 3 bases, with 7 bases spanning the gap. Germline loops: CDR1 SNHLY, CDR2 FYNNEI. CDR3 nucleotide sequence: TGTGCCAGCAGTGAACAGCCCCACACTGAAGCTTTCTTT. Translating gives CASSEQPHTEAFF. The variable domain in full, with the rest retrieved from reference TRBV2 and TRBJ1-1, is EPEVTQTPSHQVTQMGQEVILRCVPISNHLYFYWYRQILGQKVEFLVSFYNNEISEKSEIFDDQFSVERPDGSNFTLKIRSTKLEDSAMYFCASSEQPHTEAFFGQGTRLTVV.

The CDR3 bases are TGTGCCAGCAGCGTTTACCTCCGCACAGATACGCAGTATTTT. This encodes CASSVYLRTDTQYF. The chain employs TRBV9 and TRBJ2-3; D remains ambiguous. Trimming removed 2 bases at V and 1 base at J, with 8 bases between. Germline assignment: CDR1 SGDLS and CDR2 YYNGEE. The CDR3 totals 14 residues.

The chain is built from TRBV7-6 and TRBJ2-1, with 11 bases matching TRBD2. The junction had 3 bases not matched to a gene; V was cut back by 5 bases and J by 0 bases. Germline CDR1 reads SGHVS; CDR2 reads FNYEAQ. There are 16 residues in the CDR3. CDR3 region: CASSKLAGVSYNEQFF. CDR3 nucleotides: TGTGCCAGCAGCAAACTAGCGGGAGTCTCCTACAATGAGCAGTTCTTC.

The chain recombines TRBV5-1 with TRBJ1-2, with D unresolved. Germline loops: CDR1 SGHRS, CDR2 YFSETQ. Trimming took off 0 bases at V and 7 bases at J, with 16 bases between the two ends. The CDR3 has 15 residues. CDR3 nucleotide sequence: TGCGCCAGCAGCTTGGTGGTAGGAGGGAAGGGTGGCTACACCTTC. As protein: CASSLVVGGKGGYTF.

About this clone itself: Other nucleotide sequences from this sample produce the same CDR3. J is TRBJ2-7 and V is TRBV5-1; 10 bases match TRBD2. Trimming removed 5 bases from V and 0 bases from J; junction bases left unmatched: 2. This CDR3 has 14 amino acids. The germline CDR1 and CDR2 sequences are SGHRS and YFSETQ. Written as DNA, the CDR3 is TGCGCCAGCAGGTTAGCGGGGGGCTCCTACGAGCAGTACTTC. This gives the protein CASRLAGGSYEQYF.

The V and J genes are TRBV18 and TRBJ2-1; D unresolved. CDR3 length: 15 residues. Germline V gene data show CDR1 as KGHSH and CDR2 as LQKENI. V dropped 3 bases and J dropped 1 base, with 10 bases sitting between them. The CDR3 protein is CASSPRIASYNEQFF. The CDR3 DNA follows: TGTGCCAGCTCACCTCGGATAGCTTCCTACAATGAGCAGTTCTTC.

The chain combines TRBV7-9 with TRBJ2-7; D remains ambiguous. The CDR3 loop spans 14 amino acids. The V gene lost 2 bases and the J gene lost 6 bases, with 14 bases spanning the gap. Germline CDR1 SEHNR, CDR2 FQNEAQ (reference sequence). CDR3 protein: CASSLMAASPEQYF. The CDR3 nucleotides read TGTGCCAGCAGCTTAATGGCGGCCTCTCCCGAGCAGTACTTC.

This clone was detected only once. Additional DNA sequences in this sample encode the identical CDR3. Written as DNA, the CDR3 is TGCGCCAGCAGTGAGGGACTAGCGGGGGTATACGAGCAGTACTTC. Translating gives CASSEGLAGVYEQYF. V gene TRBV10-1 combines with J gene TRBJ2-7; 13 bases map to TRBD2. The CDR3 length is 15 residues. The trim removed 2 bases at V and 4 bases at J, leaving 2 bases unmatched. Germline V gives CDR1 WNHNN, CDR2 SYGVQD (reference sequence).

A note on this clone: At the DNA level, this CDR3 is encoded by other sequences in the same sample as well. The chain combines TRBV27 with TRBJ2-7, with 11 bases lining up with TRBD2. Germline loops: CDR1 MNHEY, CDR2 SMNVEV (reference sequence). The ends lost 1 base at V and 2 bases at J; junction bases unmatched: 1. CDR3 length: 15 residues. The CDR3 DNA reads TGTGCCAGCAGTTTATTAGCGGGAGGGCCCTACGAGCAGTACTTC. Protein sequence: CASSLLAGGPYEQYF.

V and J are TRBV30 and TRBJ2-2; 9 bases fit TRBD1. Trimming removed 4 bases from V and 2 bases from J; junction bases left unmatched: 8. The CDR3 runs to 16 residues. Germline CDR1 reads GTSNPN; CDR2 reads SVGIG (reference sequence). The CDR3 is CAWNLQGAVNTGELFF. The DNA for the CDR3 is TGTGCCTGGAATTTACAGGGGGCTGTCAACACCGGGGAGCTGTTTTTT.

The CDR3 loop reads CASSSSGTYEQYF. The CDR3, as DNA: TGTGCCAGCAGCTCTAGCGGCACCTACGAGCAGTACTTC. The J gene is TRBJ2-7, the V gene TRBV5-4; 7 positions match TRBD2. The CDR3 is made up of 13 amino acids. Germline assignment: CDR1 SGHNT and CDR2 YYREEE (reference sequence). The V gene end was trimmed by 3 bases and the J gene end by 2 bases; junction bases not matched to a gene: 2.

V and J are TRBV2 and TRBJ1-5; D is undetermined. The germline V gene encodes CDR1 SNHLY and CDR2 FYNNEI. V lost 3 bases and J 4 bases, leaving 1 base between the germline ends. This CDR3 region has 11 residues. The CDR3 nucleotides read TGTGCCAGCAGTGATAATCAGCCCCAGCATTTT. Protein: CASSDNQPQHF.